A single sample gave rise to the 26 T cell receptor beta chains below, sequenced in a study of identical twins' blood T cells. TCRdb processed the 5' RACE reads anew with MiXCR; each CDR3 protein has one entry. The sample lists hundreds of thousands of distinct CDR3 sequences; about 28% were seen once. Source material: PBMCs. These receptors were obtained from a woman aged 18-49 years in good health.

The rearrangement joins TRBV7-2 to TRBJ2-7; a possible D gene is TRBD2 (6 bases). CDR3 length equals 15 residues. Deletions cut 7 bases from V and 4 bases from J, with 20 bases between. Germline V lookup: CDR1 SGHTA, CDR2 FQGNSA. CDR3 nucleotides: TGTGCCAGCAAGCTTAGGTCCGGGACTCCTTACGAGCAGTACTTC. Its translation is CASKLRSGTPYEQYF.

This sequence joins TRBV5-1 and TRBJ1-3, with 10 bases aligning to TRBD1. Germline V gene sequence: CDR1 SGHRS, CDR2 YFSETQ. The ends lost 0 bases at V and 3 bases at J; junction bases unmatched: 6. The CDR3 loop spans 17 amino acids. CDR3 nucleotides: TGCGCCAGCAGCTTGGAATCCGGGACAGGGGTTGGAAACACCATATATTTT. Its translation is CASSLESGTGVGNTIYF.

This clonotype was detected a few times. The chain is built from TRBV2 and TRBJ1-2; TRBD1 might be the D (6 bases). The CDR3 is 14 amino acids. Per germline, CDR1 SNHLY and CDR2 FYNNEI. V dropped 7 bases and J dropped 3 bases, with 15 bases sitting between them. DNA for the CDR3: TGTGCCAGCAAAAGAGGGGGTCGTGACTATGGCTACACCTTC. Translating it yields CASKRGGRDYGYTF.

The sample holds a few counts of this clonotype. The CDR3: CASLKREVPYNEQFF. Here the CDR3 DNA reads TGTGCCAGCCTGAAGCGGGAGGTCCCCTACAATGAGCAGTTCTTC. The rearrangement joins TRBV6-2 or TRBV6-3 to TRBJ2-1, with 9 positions matching TRBD2. V trimming: 8 bases; J trimming: 2 bases; junction bases outside the gene matches: 7. In germline, CDR1 is MNHEY, CDR2 SVGEGT. The CDR3 consists of 15 residues.

This clonotype was recorded a few times. This chain uses TRBV20-1 with TRBJ1-1; D call uncertain. The germline CDR1 and CDR2 sequences are DFQATT and SNEGSKA (reference sequence). The CDR3 runs 11 residues. CDR3 sequence: CAMKRNTEAFF. CDR3 nucleotides: TGCGCAATGAAGAGGAACACTGAAGCTTTCTTT.

The V call is TRBV6-5, the J call TRBJ2-1, with 9 bases lining up with TRBD1. Germline-derived CDR1 and CDR2 are MNHEY and SVGAGI. This CDR3 spans 15 amino acids. The V and J ends lost 4 bases and 7 bases, in that order; junction bases with no gene match: 8. The CDR3 region is CASSLGQGTFNEQFF. In DNA form, the CDR3 reads TGTGCCAGCAGTTTAGGACAGGGGACTTTTAATGAGCAGTTCTTC.

This clonotype was observed a handful of times. The chain joins TRBV19 to TRBJ1-4, with D uncertain. From germline, CDR1 is LNHDA and CDR2 SQIVND (reference sequence). V lost 7 bases to trimming and J lost 8 bases, with 23 bases between them. This CDR3 comprises 16 residues. For the CDR3, the DNA is TGTGCCAGTAACCAACCCGGTGGATTGCGGTGGGAAAAACTGTTTTTT. It specifies CASNQPGGLRWEKLFF.

The chain employs TRBV30 and TRBJ1-1, with D perhaps TRBD1 (5 bases). The CDR3 contains 11 residues. Between the trimmed V and J ends, which lost 0 bases and 7 bases, there was a span of 6 bases. CDR1 and CDR2 (germline): GTSNPN, SVGIG (reference sequence). The CDR3 reads CAWSVQVEAFF. The CDR3 nucleotides are TGTGCCTGGAGTGTACAGGTTGAAGCTTTCTTT.

This clonotype was observed a handful of times. The chain carries TRBV12-3 or TRBV12-4 and TRBJ2-5, with 7 bases lining up with TRBD2. V lost 2 bases to trimming and J lost 5 bases; unmatched junction nucleotides: 5. This CDR3 is 14 amino acids long. CDR3 in DNA: TGTGCCAGCAGTTTAAGGGGAGGGAAGGAGACCCAGTACTTC. It codes for CASSLRGGKETQYF.

This clonotype has a handful of counts. V gene TRBV29-1 combines with J gene TRBJ2-3, with a weak D call TRBD1 (5 bases). The CDR3 has 14 residues. Trimming pared 3 bases from V and 1 base from J, leaving 11 bases between. CDR1 is SQVTM, CDR2 ANQGSEA, per germline. CDR3 protein: CSVDLGRGTDTQYF. The DNA for the CDR3 is TGCAGCGTTGATCTCGGCAGGGGCACAGATACGCAGTATTTT.

This chain connects TRBV19 to TRBJ1-6; maybe TRBD1 (6 bases). In germline, CDR1 is LNHDA, CDR2 SQIVND (reference sequence). The CDR3 spans 15 residues. The V end was cut by 0 bases, the J end by 7 bases, with 10 bases between. In nucleotides, the CDR3 is TGTGCCAGTAGTATAGACGACAGGACCAATTCACCCCTCCACTTT. It yields the protein CASSIDDRTNSPLHF.

This clonotype was seen a few times. The chain is built from TRBV6-5 and TRBJ1-2, with no clear D. Trimming removed 5 bases from V and 7 bases from J, with 17 bases in between. This CDR3 is 14 amino acids long. In germline, CDR1 is MNHEY, CDR2 SVGAGI. The CDR3 here is CASSISSEPSGYTF. The CDR3 DNA follows: TGTGCCAGCAGTATTAGTTCCGAACCCTCTGGCTACACCTTC.

At least ten counts were recorded for this clonotype. In DNA form, the CDR3 reads TGTGCCAGCAGGACCTTGGACAGACAGAGCTATTCACCCCTCCACTTT. Translating gives CASRTLDRQSYSPLHF. The genes are TRBV2 and TRBJ1-6; perhaps TRBD1 as D (6 bases). Per the germline V gene, CDR1 is SNHLY and CDR2 is FYNNEI. The CDR3 has 16 residues. V shed 6 bases and J shed 8 bases, with 20 bases lying between them.

V gene TRBV18 combines with J gene TRBJ2-1; 7 bases are shared with TRBD2. In germline, CDR1 is KGHSH, CDR2 LQKENI. The CDR3 is made up of 16 amino acids. V dropped 0 bases and J dropped 4; count of bases not matched to a gene: 6. The CDR3 here is CASSPPNSGVYNEQFF. As DNA, the CDR3 is TGTGCCAGCTCACCACCGAACAGCGGGGTTTACAATGAGCAGTTCTTC.

This clonotype occurred many times. V gene TRBV6-1 combines with J gene TRBJ2-7; D possibly corresponds to TRBD2 (5 bases). CDR1 is MNHNS, CDR2 SASEGT, per germline. CDR3 length: 9 residues. Trimming stripped 11 bases from V and 3 bases from J, with 5 bases between. In DNA, the CDR3 is TGTGCCGGAGGCTACGAGCAGTACTTC. Protein product: CAGGYEQYF.

This clonotype came up a few times. This chain uses TRBV19 with TRBJ2-3; D is unclear. V was pared by 3 bases and J by 4 bases, with 17 bases between. The CDR3 covers 16 residues. From germline, CDR1 is LNHDA and CDR2 SQIVND (reference sequence). In nucleotides, the CDR3 is TGTGCCAGTAGTATGAGCGTGGGCAATCCACCAGATACGCAGTATTTT. Translation: CASSMSVGNPPDTQYF. The full variable domain, in which reference TRBV19 and TRBJ2-3 provide the parts outside the CDR3, is DGGITQSPKYLFRKEGQNVTLSCEQNLNHDAMYWYRQDPGQGLRLIYYSQIVNDFQKGDIAEGYSVSREKKESFPLTVTSAQKNPTAFYLCASSMSVGNPPDTQYFGPGTRLTVL.

The table lists this clonotype with a few counts. The chain has TRBV10-3 and TRBJ1-4, with D tentatively TRBD1 (5 bases). Germline V gene sequence: CDR1 ENHRY, CDR2 SYGVKD. CDR3 length equals 13 residues. V lost 6 bases and J lost 8, with 13 bases in between. The CDR3 DNA sequence: TGTGCCATCAGCAACCATTGGGGCGAAAAACTGTTTTTT. As protein: CAISNHWGEKLFF.

The chain is built from TRBV4-3 and TRBJ1-1; a possible D gene is TRBD1 (6 bases). The germline V gene encodes CDR1 LGHNA and CDR2 YSLEER. The CDR3 has 14 amino acids. V was pared by 4 bases and J by 0 bases, with 9 bases between. The CDR3 loop is CASSPGTLNTEAFF. Written as DNA, the CDR3 is TGCGCCAGCAGCCCAGGGACACTGAACACTGAAGCTTTCTTT.

This clonotype has just a few counts. V usage is TRBV27 and J usage is TRBJ1-2, with D possibly matching TRBD1 (6 bases). The V end was cut by 1 base, the J end by 8 bases, with 17 bases between. Germline loops: CDR1 MNHEY, CDR2 SMNVEV (reference sequence). The CDR3 covers 15 residues. The CDR3 nucleotides are TGTGCCAGCAGTTTATACGGCAGGGGATCGGTAGGCTACACCTTC. It specifies CASSLYGRGSVGYTF.

Details on this clonotype: The junction and the germline gene differ at one end; a read error may be behind it. This chain joins TRBV20-1 and TRBJ2-3; D is undetermined. This CDR3 comprises 12 residues. Germline assignment: CDR1 DFQATT and CDR2 SNEGSKA (reference sequence). CDR3 region: CSVTSSPDMQYF. CDR3 nucleotide sequence: TGCAGTGTCACGTCAAGCCCAGATATGCAGTATTTT.

The chain carries TRBV7-9 and TRBJ1-2; 8 bases line up with TRBD1. CDR1 SEHNR and CDR2 FQNEAQ come from the germline V gene (reference sequence). Trimming removed 5 bases from V and 4 bases from J; junction bases left unmatched: 12. The CDR3 spans 16 residues. The CDR3 protein is CASSTSAGQDIYGYTF. CDR3 nucleotide sequence: TGTGCCAGCAGCACCTCGGCGGGACAGGACATCTATGGCTACACCTTC.

This clonotype was recorded a few times. The rearrangement links TRBV7-9 to TRBJ2-5; the D is unclear. Deletions cut 6 bases from V and 0 bases from J, with 11 bases between. Germline V lookup: CDR1 SEHNR, CDR2 FQNEAQ (reference sequence). This CDR3 spans 14 amino acids. The CDR3 reads CASSYGRYQETQYF. The CDR3 coding sequence is TGTGCCAGCAGTTACGGACGGTACCAAGAGACCCAGTACTTC.

This clonotype was counted ten times or more. The chain carries TRBV20-1 and TRBJ2-1; 13 positions agree with TRBD2. The CDR3 has 14 residues. Unmatched junction bases numbered 4, after V lost 2 bases and J lost 9 bases. Per germline, CDR1 DFQATT and CDR2 SNEGSKA (reference sequence). For the CDR3, the DNA is TGCAGTGCTAGACGGACTAGCGGGAGTCTTGAGCAGTTCTTC. It yields the protein CSARRTSGSLEQFF.

The rearrangement uses TRBV5-1 and TRBJ1-1; tentative D call: TRBD1 (6 bases). Trimming took 5 bases from V and 3 from J, leaving 20 bases between them. The germline CDR1 and CDR2 sequences are SGHRS and YFSETQ. There are 16 residues in the CDR3. In DNA, the CDR3 is TGCGCCAGCAGACACCCGCGGGGGGGCCAAGACACTGAAGCTTTCTTT. It specifies CASRHPRGGQDTEAFF.

This clonotype was counted between two and nine times. The V and J genes are TRBV20-1 and TRBJ1-1; no clear D. The germline V gene encodes CDR1 DFQATT and CDR2 SNEGSKA (reference sequence). V was cut by 3 bases and J by 11 bases, with 4 bases left in between. The CDR3 has 8 residues. The CDR3 coding sequence is TGCAGTGCTAGCTACGCTTTCTTT. This sequence encodes CSASYAFF.

The chain carries TRBV7-9 and TRBJ1-2; D not certain. This CDR3 region has 11 residues. The ends were cut back, 10 bases at V and 6 bases at J, with 12 bases in the middle. CDR1 and CDR2 from the germline V gene are SEHNR and FQNEAQ (reference sequence). The CDR3, as DNA: TGTGCCACGTTGCTGAGGGATGGCTACACCTTC. Its translation is CATLLRDGYTF.